This is a list of T cell receptor beta chains from one sample in a study of T cell responses to AZD1222 COVID-19 vaccine. Produced via immunoSEQ multiplex PCR; TCRdb's table is partial and in-frame only. The sample records 140,000 or so clones, approximately 90% being singletons. The sample was peripheral blood, taken 28 days after the second AZD1222 dose. The receptors were gathered from an adult who received the AZD1222 COVID-19 vaccine. The conserved cysteine and the conserved F or W are not part of the CDR3 here.

V	J	length	CDR3
TRBV6-2/TRBV6-3	TRBJ2-5	12	ASSYASGTETQY
TRBV6-2/TRBV6-3	TRBJ2-7	10	ASSTRRGEQY
TRBV7-2	TRBJ1-2	9	ASSLQGVYT
TRBV7-6	TRBJ2-5	15	ASSLAVAGGLSETQY
TRBV5-1	TRBJ2-2	13	ASSPTSGRTGELF
TRBV11-3	TRBJ1-1	14	ASSLILRGANTEAF
TRBV2	TRBJ1-5	11	ASAADRNQPQH
TRBV7-8	TRBJ2-6	12	ASSFQAGANVLT
TRBV2	TRBJ1-2	10	ASSEEWYGYT
TRBV2	TRBJ2-7	11	ASSEETRREQY
TRBV6-4	TRBJ1-3	17	ASSDSDRREGISGNTIY
TRBV19	TRBJ1-5	15	ASKVGTGEPRNQPQH
TRBV6-5	TRBJ1-4	10	ASRLGQRKLF
TRBV5-1	TRBJ1-6	14	ASSLDRGHRNSPLH
TRBV11-2	TRBJ2-7	9	ASSSLYEQY
TRBV2	TRBJ1-2	12	ASNSGTGGYGYT
TRBV11-2	TRBJ1-1	11	ASSLDRDTEAF
TRBV5-1	TRBJ2-5	11	ASSHGQGETQY
TRBV9	TRBJ1-1	13	ASSPQLGLYTEAF
TRBV15	TRBJ1-1	14	ATSSIGTPRGTEAF
TRBV25-1	TRBJ1-1	13	ASSEMAGQGAEAF
TRBV6-6	TRBJ1-2	9	ASSHGQAYT
TRBV6-5	TRBJ1-3	9	ASSLKNTIY
TRBV30	TRBJ1-3	11	AWSPGLRNTIY
TRBV3-1/TRBV3-2	TRBJ1-1	12	ASSAQGDGTEAF
TRBV25-1	TRBJ1-6	14	ASSDMGQGSYSPLH
TRBV19	TRBJ1-2	15	ASSIGAGIFLSDGYT
TRBV5-1	TRBJ1-1	13	ASSLEGPPNTEAF
TRBV6-5	TRBJ1-1	13	ASFKEGTGNTEAF
TRBV7-2	TRBJ2-7	12	ASSFAAGSYEQY
TRBV5-1	TRBJ2-3	12	ASSPTRGTDTQY
TRBV6-5	TRBJ1-1	11	ASSYSWGTEAF
TRBV27	TRBJ1-6	11	ASSLEYNSPLH
TRBV12-3/TRBV12-4	TRBJ1-1	9	ASSLQSEAF
TRBV5-1	TRBJ1-5	13	ASSLGTGGHQPQH
TRBV5-1	TRBJ2-2	12	ASSPGQGTGELF
TRBV19	TRBJ1-1	9	ALMGNTEAF
TRBV6-5	TRBJ2-7	12	ASSYYPGTYEQY
TRBV19	TRBJ2-5	14	ASSIARDRGSGTQY
TRBV27	TRBJ1-6	14	ASSPGGRGYNSPLH
TRBV5-4	TRBJ2-7	12	ASSRGQGEHEQY
TRBV7-9	TRBJ2-7	10	ASSLVGLHQY
TRBV6-5	TRBJ2-7	13	ASSYDTGGTYEQY
TRBV27	TRBJ2-7	12	ASNPGQAAYEQY
TRBV7-2	TRBJ1-5	13	ASSSTGGGNQPQH
TRBV19	TRBJ1-5	12	ASSIGRVSGPQH
TRBV7-6	TRBJ1-5	13	ASSLLGFGNQPQH
TRBV4-2	TRBJ2-3	13	ASSQEVGSRNTQY
TRBV7-8	TRBJ1-5	13	ASSLVPAGNQPQH
TRBV7-9	TRBJ2-2	11	ASSLFPHDQLF
TRBV6-5	TRBJ2-1	12	ASLIRGVGDEQF
TRBV9	TRBJ2-1	13	ASSVVGGSYNEQF
TRBV29-1	TRBJ2-4	9	SVPVGNIQY
TRBV6-6	TRBJ2-1	10	ASSPTGWEQF
TRBV7-8	TRBJ1-4	13	ASSLGEVREEKLF